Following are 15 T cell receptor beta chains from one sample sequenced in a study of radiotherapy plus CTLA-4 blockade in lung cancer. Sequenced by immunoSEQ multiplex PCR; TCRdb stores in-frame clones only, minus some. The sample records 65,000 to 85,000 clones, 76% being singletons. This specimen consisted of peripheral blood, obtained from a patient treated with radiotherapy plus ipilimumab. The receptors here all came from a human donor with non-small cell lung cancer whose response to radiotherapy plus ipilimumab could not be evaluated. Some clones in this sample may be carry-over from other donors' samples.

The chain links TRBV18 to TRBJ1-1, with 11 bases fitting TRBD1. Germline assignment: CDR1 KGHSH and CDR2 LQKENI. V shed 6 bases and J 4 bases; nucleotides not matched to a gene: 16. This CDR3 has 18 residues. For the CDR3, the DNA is TGTGCCAGCTCGCCCCTACAGGACAGGGGGCTCCTAGGCACTGAAGCTTTCTTT. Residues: CASSPLQDRGLLGTEAFF.

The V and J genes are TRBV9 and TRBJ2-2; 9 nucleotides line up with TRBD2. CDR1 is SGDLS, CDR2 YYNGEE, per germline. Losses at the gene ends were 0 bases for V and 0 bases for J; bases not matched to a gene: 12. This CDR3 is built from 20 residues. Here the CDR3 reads CASSVGLAGGVPPNTGELFF. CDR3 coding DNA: TGTGCCAGCAGCGTAGGTTTGGCGGGGGGGGTACCCCCGAACACCGGGGAGCTGTTTTTT.

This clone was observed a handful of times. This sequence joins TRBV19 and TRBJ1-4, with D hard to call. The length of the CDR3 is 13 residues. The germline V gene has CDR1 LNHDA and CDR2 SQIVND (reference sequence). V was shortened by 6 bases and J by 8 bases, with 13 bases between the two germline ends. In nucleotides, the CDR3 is TGTGCCAGTAGGGTAGGTGCAGGAGAAAAACTGTTTTTT. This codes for CASRVGAGEKLFF.

This CDR3 reads CASSLTPGQGQYF. The CDR3 bases are TGTGCCAGCAGCCTCACCCCCGGACAGGGACAGTACTTC. The chain combines TRBV11-2 with TRBJ2-7; TRBD1 agrees at 8 bases. The germline gives CDR1 SGHAT, CDR2 FQNNGV. This CDR3 is built from 13 residues. V lost 5 bases to trimming and J lost 10 bases; unmatched junction nucleotides: 10.

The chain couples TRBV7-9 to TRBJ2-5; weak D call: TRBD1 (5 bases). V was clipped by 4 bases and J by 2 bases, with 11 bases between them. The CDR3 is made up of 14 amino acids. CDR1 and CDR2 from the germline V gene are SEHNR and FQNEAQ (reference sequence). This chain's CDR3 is CASSSSRGQETQYF. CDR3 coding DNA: TGTGCCAGCAGCTCGAGTAGGGGACAAGAGACCCAGTACTTC.

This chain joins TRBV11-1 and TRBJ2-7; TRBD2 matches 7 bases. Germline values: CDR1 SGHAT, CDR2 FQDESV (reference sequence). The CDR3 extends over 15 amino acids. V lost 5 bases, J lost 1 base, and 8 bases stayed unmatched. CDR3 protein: CASSPGGRGSYEQYF. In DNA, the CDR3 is TGTGCCAGCAGCCCGGGGGGACGGGGATCCTACGAGCAGTACTTC.

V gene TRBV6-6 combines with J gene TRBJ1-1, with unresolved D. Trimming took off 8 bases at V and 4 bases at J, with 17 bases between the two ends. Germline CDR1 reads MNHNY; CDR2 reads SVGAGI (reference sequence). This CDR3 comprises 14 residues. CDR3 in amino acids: CASHPKSGITEAFF. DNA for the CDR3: TGTGCCAGCCACCCGAAATCGGGGATCACTGAAGCTTTCTTT.

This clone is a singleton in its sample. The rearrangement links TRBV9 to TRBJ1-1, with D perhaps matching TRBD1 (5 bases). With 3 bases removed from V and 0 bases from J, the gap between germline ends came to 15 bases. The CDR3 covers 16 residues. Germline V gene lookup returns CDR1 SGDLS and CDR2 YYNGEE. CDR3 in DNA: TGTGCCAGCAGCGCCAATGGGGGGACGGTGAACACTGAAGCTTTCTTT. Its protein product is CASSANGGTVNTEAFF.

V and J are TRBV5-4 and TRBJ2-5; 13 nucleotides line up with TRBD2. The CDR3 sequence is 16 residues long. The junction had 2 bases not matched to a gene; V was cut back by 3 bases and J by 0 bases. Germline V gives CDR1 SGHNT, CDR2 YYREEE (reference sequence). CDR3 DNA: TGTGCCAGCAGCTCAACTAGCGGGGGGGACCAAGAGACCCAGTACTTC. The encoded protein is CASSSTSGGDQETQYF.

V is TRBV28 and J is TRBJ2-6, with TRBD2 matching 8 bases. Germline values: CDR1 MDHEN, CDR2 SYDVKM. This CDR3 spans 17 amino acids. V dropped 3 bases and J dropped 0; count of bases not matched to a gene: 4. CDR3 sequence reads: CASSFGGDYSGANVLTF. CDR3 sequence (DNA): TGTGCCAGCAGTTTCGGGGGGGACTACTCTGGGGCCAACGTCCTGACTTTC.

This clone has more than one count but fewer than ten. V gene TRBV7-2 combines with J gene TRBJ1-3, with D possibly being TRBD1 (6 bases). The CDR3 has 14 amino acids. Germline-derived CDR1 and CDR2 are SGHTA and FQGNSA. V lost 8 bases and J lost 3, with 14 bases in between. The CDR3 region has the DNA TGTGCCAGCGGGGGGGCGGGAAGTGGAAACACCATATATTTT. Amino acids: CASGGAGSGNTIYF.

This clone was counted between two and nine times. CDR3 region: CASSLTGVETQYF. The CDR3 DNA sequence: TGTGCCAGCAGCTTGACGGGGGTGGAGACCCAGTACTTC. The chain joins TRBV5-6 to TRBJ2-5, with D possibly matching TRBD2 (6 bases). Trimming took off 1 base at V and 5 bases at J, with 9 bases between the two ends. The CDR3 consists of 13 residues. Germline-derived CDR1 and CDR2 are SGHDT and YYEEEE.

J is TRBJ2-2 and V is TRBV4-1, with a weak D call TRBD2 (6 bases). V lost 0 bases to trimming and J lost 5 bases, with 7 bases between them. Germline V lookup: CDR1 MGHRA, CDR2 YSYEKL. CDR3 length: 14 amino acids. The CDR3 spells CASSQDGTTGELFF. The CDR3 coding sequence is TGCGCCAGCAGCCAAGATGGGACTACCGGGGAGCTGTTTTTT.

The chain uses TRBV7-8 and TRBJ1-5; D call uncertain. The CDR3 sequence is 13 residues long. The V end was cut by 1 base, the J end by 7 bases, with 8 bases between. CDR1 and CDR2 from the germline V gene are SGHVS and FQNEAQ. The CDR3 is CASSLVIAQPQHF. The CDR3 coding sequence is TGTGCCAGCAGCTTAGTGATAGCGCAGCCCCAGCATTTT.

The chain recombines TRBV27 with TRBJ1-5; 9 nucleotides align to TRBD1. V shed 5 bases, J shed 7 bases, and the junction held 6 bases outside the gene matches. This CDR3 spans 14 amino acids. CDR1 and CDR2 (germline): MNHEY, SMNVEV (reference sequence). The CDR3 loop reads CASSPQGAQQPQHF. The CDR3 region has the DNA TGTGCCAGCAGTCCACAGGGGGCCCAGCAGCCCCAGCATTTT.